The entry that follows covers one T cell receptor beta chain sequence. Its antigen specificity is not known. Nothing much larger sits one base from this clone, and base qualities are not available. The data derive from a study of T cell repertoires in cytomegalovirus infection (dated by TCRdb to the late 2010s). For context, the study as a whole: The peptide stimulations were aimed at well-studied HLA-B-restricted epitopes as well as recently identified HLA-C-restricted CMV epitopes, whose presentation resists viral immunomodulation. The HLA type of each donor mattered for the analysis, because public TCR beta signatures pointed to carriage of CMV infection along with the matching HLA type. Overall study results and their limits: In the ex vivo response, HLA-C-restricted CMV-specific TCR beta clonotypes were dominant, and in two of eight donors the single most frequent clonotype came from this HLA-C-restricted group. Carriers of CMV infection plus the relevant HLA type were discriminated by the cumulative frequency of public TCR beta family members in the study cohort and in an independent approximately 360-donor cohort.

V is cut back by 5 bases and J by 6 bases, with 8 bases in the junction unmatched. From the germline V gene (reference sequence), CDR1 is SEHNR and CDR2 is FQNEAQ. CDR3 length: 16 amino acids, cysteine to phenylalanine. Just the 48-base CDR3 DNA is kept, in frame starting at base 1. Sequencing instrument: Illumina HiSeq 1500. TCRdb ran its own pipeline on the public reads, namely fastp trimming at Q25 and MiXCR clone calling, and kept in-frame beta chains. Every distinct CDR3 protein forms one entry, paired with its most common genes and DNA. This sample holds 830,000 or so distinct CDR3 sequences; 30% to 35% were observed only once. The ten most abundant clones make up roughly 12% of the sample. The meaning of the sample's treatment or condition label: in vitro stimulation with specific CMV peptide epitopes to enrich CMV-specific T cells.

The chain links TRBV7-9 with TRBJ2-2, with 11 bases in between that match TRBD1. The source material was cultured CD8+ T cells from PBMCs, sampled from culture after CMV antigen stimulation. This TCR was recovered from a human donor in good health (CMV status not recorded). Some clones in this sample may be carry-over from other donors' samples. The CDR3 corresponds to CASSPTGDRGSGELFF. The DNA sequence is given as TGTGCCAGCAGCCCTACGGGGGACAGGGGGTCCGGGGAGCTGTTTTTT.